This T cell receptor beta chain was retrieved from a study of blood T cells in healthy people across ages. There are 15 residues in the CDR3. V was shortened by 3 bases and J by 8 bases, with 21 bases between the two germline ends. The germline gives CDR1 DFQATT, CDR2 SNEGSKA (reference sequence). Study-wide points: Naive CD4+ cells and diversity were both higher in long-lived donors than in aged donors. The study could not conclusively compare naive and antigen-experienced cells, given its unsorted PBMCs.

Using a J-beta primer mix together with a sample-barcoded 5' primer, a second PCR was run for about 6 to 11 cycles. The template-switch adaptor, which had 12 random nucleotides, put a tag on each cDNA molecule. TCRdb used MiXCR to reprocess the 5' RACE reads, holding one entry per CDR3 protein. The sample carries 650,000 to 1,000,000 distinct CDR3 sequences, roughly 34% recorded once. This clonotype was counted a few times. The target antigen is unknown. No fewer than 6 million PBMCs went into each sample. The material sequenced was blood. V usage is TRBV20-1 and J usage is TRBJ2-3, with a tentative D call TRBD2 (7 bases). The clonotype was recovered from a man aged 18 to 30 in good health. CDR3 sequence (DNA): TGCAGTGCTAGGGCGCGGGGGCGGTGGGAGGCTACGCAGTATTTT. This encodes CSARARGRWEATQYF.